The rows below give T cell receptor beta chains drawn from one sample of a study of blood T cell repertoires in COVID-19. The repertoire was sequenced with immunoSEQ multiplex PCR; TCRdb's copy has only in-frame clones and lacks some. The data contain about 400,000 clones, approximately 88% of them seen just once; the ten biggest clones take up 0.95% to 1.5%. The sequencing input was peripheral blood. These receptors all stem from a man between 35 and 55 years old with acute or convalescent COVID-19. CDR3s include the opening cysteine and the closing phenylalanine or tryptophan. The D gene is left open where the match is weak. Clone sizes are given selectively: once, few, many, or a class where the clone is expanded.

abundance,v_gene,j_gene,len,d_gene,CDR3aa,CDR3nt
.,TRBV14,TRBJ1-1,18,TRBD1,CASSQDSRGGAGNTEAFF,TGTGCCAGCAGCCAAGATTCTCGAGGGGGCGCGGGTAACACTGAAGCTTTCTTT
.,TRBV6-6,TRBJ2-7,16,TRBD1,CASSYSLGRGKGEQYF,TGTGCCAGCAGTTACTCTCTTGGCAGGGGGAAGGGCGAGCAGTACTTC
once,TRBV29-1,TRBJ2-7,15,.,CSVELQTLSSYEQYF,TGCAGCGTTGAACTCCAGACTTTATCTTCCTACGAGCAGTACTTC
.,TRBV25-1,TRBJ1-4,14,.,CASSEVRSEGKLFF,TGTGCCAGCAGTGAAGTCAGGTCAGAAGGAAAACTGTTTTTT
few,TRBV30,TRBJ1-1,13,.,CAWQNSEATEAFF,TGTGCCTGGCAAAATTCCGAGGCGACTGAAGCTTTCTTT
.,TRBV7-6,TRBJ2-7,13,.,CASSLTDSYEQYF,TGTGCCAGCAGCTTAACAGATTCCTACGAGCAGTACTTC
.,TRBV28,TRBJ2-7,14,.,CASSFGRAGYEQYF,TGTGCCAGCAGTTTTGGCAGGGCAGGATACGAGCAGTACTTC
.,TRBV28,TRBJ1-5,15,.,CASSLETGTNQPQHF,TGTGCCAGCAGTTTAGAGACAGGAACCAATCAGCCCCAGCATTTT
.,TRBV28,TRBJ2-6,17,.,CASTPSTGRSGANVLTF,TGTGCCAGCACCCCATCTACAGGGCGCTCTGGGGCCAACGTCCTGACTTTC
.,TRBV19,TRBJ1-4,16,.,CASSPTRTARNEKLFF,TGTGCCAGTAGTCCCACGCGGACAGCCAGAAATGAAAAACTGTTTTTT
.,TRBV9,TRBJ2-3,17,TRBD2,CASSVWASGRSTDTQYF,TGTGCCAGCAGCGTCTGGGCTAGCGGAAGAAGCACAGATACGCAGTATTTT
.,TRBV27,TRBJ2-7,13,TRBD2,CASSPGGSYEQYF,TGTGCCAGCAGTCCGGGGGGTAGCTACGAGCAGTACTTC
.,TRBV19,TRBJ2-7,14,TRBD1,CATSLGTGIYEQYF,TGTGCCACCTCTCTTGGGACAGGGATATACGAGCAGTACTTC
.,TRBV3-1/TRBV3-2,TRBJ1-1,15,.,CASSQVGGASSEAFF,TGTGCCAGCAGCCAGGTGGGGGGGGCGAGTTCTGAAGCTTTCTTT
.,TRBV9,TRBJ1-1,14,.,CASSVGGRNTEAFF,TGTGCCAGCAGCGTAGGTGGCAGAAACACTGAAGCTTTCTTT
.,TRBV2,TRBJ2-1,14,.,CASRWGPSSYEQFF,TGTGCCAGCAGATGGGGCCCCAGTAGCTATGAGCAGTTCTTC
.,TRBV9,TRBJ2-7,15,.,CASSEGRGATYEQYF,TGTGCCAGCAGCGAGGGACGGGGGGCCACCTACGAGCAGTACTTC
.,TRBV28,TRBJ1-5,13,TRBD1,CASRGQLHQPQHF,TGTGCCAGCAGGGGACAGCTCCATCAGCCCCAGCATTTT
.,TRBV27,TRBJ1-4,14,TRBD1,CASSFDRVGEKLFF,TGTGCCAGCAGTTTTGACAGGGTGGGAGAAAAACTGTTTTTT
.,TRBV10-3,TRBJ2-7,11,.,CAISETGEQYF,TGTGCCATCAGTGAAACAGGGGAGCAGTACTTC
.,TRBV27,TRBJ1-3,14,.,CASSFFRSGNTIYF,TGTGCCAGCAGTTTCTTCCGCTCTGGAAACACCATATATTTT
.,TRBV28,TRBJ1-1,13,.,CASSLGGGTEAFF,TGTGCCAGCAGTTTAGGGGGGGGCACTGAAGCTTTCTTT
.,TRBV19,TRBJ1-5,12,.,CASSGPYQPQHF,TGTGCCAGTAGTGGCCCTTATCAGCCCCAGCATTTT
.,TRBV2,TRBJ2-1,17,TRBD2,CASSGPRERGDLDEQFF,TGTGCCAGCAGTGGACCCCGGGAGCGGGGTGATCTCGATGAGCAGTTCTTC
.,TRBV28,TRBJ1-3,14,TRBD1,CASSVDRAGNTIYF,TGTGCCAGCAGTGTAGACAGGGCTGGAAACACCATATATTTT
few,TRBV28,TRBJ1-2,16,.,CASFPLVRGANYGYTF,TGTGCCAGCTTCCCGCTGGTCAGGGGAGCTAACTATGGCTACACCTTC
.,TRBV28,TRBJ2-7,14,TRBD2,CASSHMTSGVEQYF,TGTGCCAGCAGTCACATGACTAGCGGGGTCGAGCAGTACTTC
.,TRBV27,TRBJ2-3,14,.,CASSLWAGSDTQYF,TGTGCCAGCAGTTTATGGGCAGGCTCAGATACGCAGTATTTT
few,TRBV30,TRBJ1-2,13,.,CAWSVQAVGVYTF,TGTGCCTGGAGTGTACAAGCAGTAGGAGTCTACACCTTC
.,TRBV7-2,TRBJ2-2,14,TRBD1,CASSVQGYTGELFF,TGTGCCAGCAGCGTACAGGGGTACACCGGGGAGCTGTTTTTT
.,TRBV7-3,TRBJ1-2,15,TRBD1,CASSLTRTGQNGYTF,TGTGCCAGCAGCTTAACGAGGACAGGGCAGAATGGCTACACCTTC
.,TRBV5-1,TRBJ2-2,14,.,CASSFRSRTGELFF,TGCGCCAGCAGCTTTAGGTCGCGGACCGGGGAGCTGTTTTTT
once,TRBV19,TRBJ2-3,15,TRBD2,CASNPSGGAGDTQYF,TGTGCCAGTAACCCTAGCGGGGGGGCCGGAGATACGCAGTATTTT
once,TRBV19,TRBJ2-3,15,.,CASSVRTASTDTQYF,TGTGCCAGTAGTGTTAGGACAGCGAGCACAGATACGCAGTATTTT
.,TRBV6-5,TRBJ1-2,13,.,CASSYALRGDDTF,TGTGCCAGCAGTTACGCGCTCAGGGGCGATGACACCTTC
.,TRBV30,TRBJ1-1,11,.,CAQTGSTEAFF,TGTGCACAGACGGGATCTACTGAAGCTTTCTTT
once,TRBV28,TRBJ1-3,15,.,CASSGVGGSGNTIYF,TGTGCCAGCAGTGGGGTCGGGGGTTCTGGAAACACCATATATTTT
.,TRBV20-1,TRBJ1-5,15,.,CSASDGTGWVQPQHF,TGCAGTGCTAGTGACGGGACTGGATGGGTTCAGCCCCAGCATTTT
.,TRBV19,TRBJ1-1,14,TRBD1,CASSPGQGRPEAFF,TGTGCCAGTAGCCCGGGACAGGGGAGACCTGAAGCTTTCTTT
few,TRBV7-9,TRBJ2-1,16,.,CASSLPGEGGYNEQFF,TGTGCCAGCAGCTTGCCCGGGGAGGGGGGCTACAATGAGCAGTTCTTC
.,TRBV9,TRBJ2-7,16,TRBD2,CASSVGSAGRSYEQYF,TGTGCCAGCAGCGTAGGGTCAGCGGGGCGCTCCTACGAGCAGTACTTC
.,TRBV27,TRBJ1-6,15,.,CASSFTENYNSPLHF,TGTGCCAGCAGTTTCACTGAGAATTATAATTCACCCCTCCACTTT
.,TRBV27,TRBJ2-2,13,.,CASSPLDSGELFF,TGTGCCAGCAGTCCCCTCGACTCCGGGGAGCTGTTTTTT
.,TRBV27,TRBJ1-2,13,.,CASQSPWTYGYTF,TGTGCCAGTCAATCCCCGTGGACTTATGGCTACACCTTC
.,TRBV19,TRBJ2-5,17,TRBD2,CASSTGTSGVFQETQYF,TGTGCCAGTAGTACGGGGACTAGCGGAGTTTTCCAAGAGACCCAGTACTTC
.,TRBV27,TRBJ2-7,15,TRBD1,CASKKPGQLSYEQYF,TGTGCCAGCAAGAAACCGGGACAGCTCTCCTACGAGCAGTACTTC
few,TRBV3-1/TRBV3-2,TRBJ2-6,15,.,CASSQDLSGANVLTF,TGTGCCAGCAGCCAAGATCTTTCTGGGGCCAACGTCCTGACTTTC
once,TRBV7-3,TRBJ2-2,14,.,CASSLFPGRGELFF,TGTGCCAGCAGCTTATTCCCAGGGCGCGGGGAGCTGTTTTTT
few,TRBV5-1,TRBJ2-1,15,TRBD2,CASSLAGGGAGEQFF,TGCGCCAGCAGCTTGGCGGGCGGGGGGGCCGGTGAGCAGTTCTTC
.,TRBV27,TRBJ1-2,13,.,CASSFARNYGYTF,TGTGCCAGCAGTTTCGCCAGAAACTATGGCTACACCTTC
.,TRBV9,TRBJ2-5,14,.,CASAPSAGYETQYF,TGTGCCAGCGCCCCTTCTGCGGGGTACGAGACCCAGTACTTC
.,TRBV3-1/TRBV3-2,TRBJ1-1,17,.,CASSREPVTGPDTEAFF,TGTGCCAGCAGCCGCGAACCCGTAACAGGTCCTGACACTGAAGCTTTCTTT
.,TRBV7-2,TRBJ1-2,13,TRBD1,CASSQGVQYGYTF,TGTGCCAGCAGCCAGGGGGTACAATATGGCTACACCTTC
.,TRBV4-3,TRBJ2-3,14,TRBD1,CASSLQGGTDTQYF,TGCGCCAGCAGCCTACAGGGGGGCACAGATACGCAGTATTTT
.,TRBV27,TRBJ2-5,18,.,CASSIYTGYPRGPETQYF,TGTGCCAGCAGTATTTACACGGGCTACCCTCGCGGGCCGGAGACCCAGTACTTC